One and the same sample provided the 16 T cell receptor beta chains below, sequenced in a study of graft-versus-host responses after intestinal transplantation. Only in-frame clones appear in the TCRdb table, and some are missing; sequencing was by immunoSEQ multiplex PCR. The sample shows 20,000 or so clones, almost 85% of them seen only once. Sequencing was performed on PBMCs, taken 14 days after transplant. The receptors originated from a human patient who received an intestinal transplant, so some T cells may come from the graft donor.

Regarding this clone: Compared with germline, one end of the junction differs, possibly owing to a read error. This chain links TRBV7-7 with TRBJ2-5; 13 positions agree with TRBD2. The CDR3 spans 16 residues. Germline V gene data show CDR1 as SSHAT and CDR2 as FNYEAQ (reference sequence). Here the CDR3 reads CASSLTSGRSQETQYF. The CDR3 nucleotides read TGTGCTAGCAGCCTGACTAGCGGGAGGTCTCAAGAGACCCAGTACTTC.

This chain links TRBV7-6 with TRBJ2-5; D unresolved. The CDR3 is made up of 12 amino acids. CDR1 SGHVS and CDR2 FNYEAQ come from the germline V gene. V was cut by 1 base and J by 5 bases, with 5 bases left in between. The DNA for the CDR3 is TGTGCCAGCAGCTTAGTAAGGGAGACCCAGTACTTC. This sequence encodes CASSLVRETQYF.

The chain carries TRBV9 and TRBJ1-5, with D unresolved. This CDR3 has 15 residues. Between the trimmed V and J ends, which lost 0 bases and 0 bases, there was a span of 7 bases. Germline CDR1 and CDR2: SGDLS and YYNGEE. CDR3 nucleotide sequence: TGTGCCAGCAGCGTAGATGGGTATAGCAATCAGCCCCAGCATTTT. Amino acid sequence: CASSVDGYSNQPQHF.

This sequence joins TRBV7-8 and TRBJ2-7; 12 positions match TRBD2. CDR1 is SGHVS and CDR2 is FQNEAQ in the germline V gene. The CDR3 consists of 16 residues. Trimming removed 5 bases from V and 6 bases from J; junction bases left unmatched: 11. CDR3 protein: CASSAPRLAGASEQYF. In nucleotides, the CDR3 is TGTGCCAGCAGCGCTCCGCGACTAGCGGGAGCTAGCGAGCAGTACTTC.

This chain joins TRBV7-8 and TRBJ1-5, with a possible D match to TRBD1 (5 bases). The ends were cut back, 5 bases at V and 2 bases at J, with 13 bases in the middle. The CDR3 contains 15 residues. Germline V gene sequence: CDR1 SGHVS, CDR2 FQNEAQ. The CDR3 bases are TGTGCCAGCAGCCCCGGGACTGCTGGCAATCAGCCCCAGCATTTT. It specifies CASSPGTAGNQPQHF.

This clone came up once. The V and J genes are TRBV20-1 and TRBJ1-2, with no clear D. Trimming removed 3 bases from V and 13 bases from J, with 6 bases in between. Per germline, CDR1 DFQATT and CDR2 SNEGSKA (reference sequence). The CDR3 contains 8 residues. The chain's CDR3 is CSARPSTF. The CDR3 DNA sequence: TGCAGTGCTAGGCCATCCACCTTC.

The chain combines TRBV27 with TRBJ2-3; possible D gene TRBD2, 6 bases. The germline gives CDR1 MNHEY, CDR2 SMNVEV (reference sequence). The CDR3 runs 15 residues. V was cut by 7 bases and J by 0 bases, with 14 bases left in between. The DNA for the CDR3 is TGTGCCAGCACTTTTAGCGGTGCTAGCACAGATACGCAGTATTTT. Protein sequence: CASTFSGASTDTQYF.

This clone was recorded once. CDR3 loop: CASSPLGGGPHSYEQYF. Here the CDR3 DNA reads TGTGCCAGCAGTCCCCTGGGGGGAGGGCCCCACTCCTACGAGCAGTACTTC. J is TRBJ2-7 and V is TRBV27; 7 bases agree with TRBD2. The CDR3 is 17 residues long. The germline V gene has CDR1 MNHEY and CDR2 SMNVEV (reference sequence). Trimming took 5 bases from V and 0 from J; bases not matched to a gene: 13.

The chain is built from TRBV4-1 and TRBJ2-7, with TRBD2 identical over 8 bases. Germline V gene data show CDR1 as MGHRA and CDR2 as YSYEKL. Trimming removed 1 base from V and 3 bases from J; junction bases left unmatched: 14. The CDR3 covers 18 residues. The CDR3 is CASSQVTVSGLGFYEQYF. CDR3 nucleotides: TGCGCCAGCAGCCAAGTTACCGTATCGGGACTAGGTTTCTACGAGCAGTACTTC.

The V call is TRBV2, the J call TRBJ2-7; 7 positions match TRBD1. Germline loops: CDR1 SNHLY, CDR2 FYNNEI. This CDR3 has 14 residues. V lost 8 bases, J lost 3 bases, and 10 bases stayed unmatched. The CDR3 DNA reads as TGTGCCAGCTCAGAGACTGCAGGGGGCTACGAGCAGTACTTC. Amino acid sequence: CASSETAGGYEQYF.

The chain couples TRBV29-1 to TRBJ1-1; 7 nucleotides match TRBD1. The CDR3 consists of 14 residues. The V gene's germline CDR1 is SQVTM and CDR2 ANQGSEA. Unmatched junction bases numbered 6, after V lost 2 bases and J lost 3 bases. The CDR3 DNA is TGCAGCGTTGAAAGAGGGGGCAGGGACACTGAAGCTTTCTTT. Its translation: CSVERGGRDTEAFF.

The chain combines TRBV28 with TRBJ2-3; 13 nucleotides agree with TRBD2. This CDR3 comprises 15 residues. V gave up 5 bases and J gave up 6 bases; unmatched junction bases: 5. The V gene's germline CDR1 is MDHEN and CDR2 SYDVKM. This chain's CDR3 is CASSPLTSGRDTQYF. As DNA, the CDR3 is TGTGCCAGCAGTCCGTTGACTAGCGGGAGGGATACGCAGTATTTT.

This clone was found a few times. J is TRBJ1-2 and V is TRBV6-5; D ambiguous. The CDR3 loop spans 14 amino acids. Deletions cut 0 bases from V and 4 bases from J, with 9 bases between. CDR1 MNHEY and CDR2 SVGAGI come from the germline V gene. The CDR3 sequence is CASSYSGSPYGYTF. As DNA, the CDR3 is TGTGCCAGCAGTTACTCGGGCAGCCCCTATGGCTACACCTTC.

The genes are TRBV27 and TRBJ2-2, with a tentative D call TRBD1 (5 bases). Looked up from germline, CDR1 is MNHEY and CDR2 is SMNVEV (reference sequence). V lost 5 bases and J lost 4, with 11 bases in between. The CDR3 is made up of 14 amino acids. CDR3 protein: CASSPGRATGELFF. CDR3 in DNA: TGTGCCAGCAGTCCCGGCAGGGCCACCGGGGAGCTGTTTTTT.

The chain carries TRBV5-1 and TRBJ2-7, with 7 bases that match TRBD2. In germline, CDR1 is SGHRS, CDR2 YFSETQ. The junction had 13 bases not matched to a gene; V was cut back by 4 bases and J by 6 bases. This CDR3 has 15 amino acids. The DNA for the CDR3 is TGCGCCAGCAGCCTGGGGCCTAGCGGCGTGGTCGAGCAGTACTTC. This codes for CASSLGPSGVVEQYF. Filled out from reference TRBV5-1 and TRBJ2-7, the complete variable domain reads KAGVTQTPRYLIKTRGQQVTLSCSPISGHRSVSWYQQTPGQGLQFLFEYFSETQRNKGNFPGRFSGRQFSNSRSEMNVSTLELGDSALYLCASSLGPSGVVEQYFGPGTRLTVT.

The chain employs TRBV29-1 and TRBJ1-2; maybe TRBD1 (6 bases). The CDR3 runs to 12 residues. The V end lost 8 bases, the J end lost 4 bases, and 14 bases lay between the germline ends. Germline V lookup: CDR1 SQVTM, CDR2 ANQGSEA. This CDR3 reads CSTGQPFYGYTF. CDR3 in DNA: TGCAGCACTGGACAGCCGTTCTATGGCTACACCTTC.